One T cell receptor beta chain is described in this entry. The antigen is undetermined. This record belongs to a study of graft-versus-host responses after intestinal transplantation. Study-wide background: Uniformly, recipients were administered anti-thymocyte globulin induction with subsequent tacrolimus and steroids for approximately three years. Findings and limits, study-wide: Allografts of patients with graft-donor T cell macrochimerism showed high graft-versus-host to host-versus-graft clone ratios.

The protocol was immunoSEQ multiplex PCR, while the TCRdb copy is restricted to in-frame clones and leaves out a portion. The sample has roughly 64,000 clones; roughly nine tenths are singletons. V was cut by 2 bases and J by 0 bases, with 13 bases left in between. Germline lookup yields CDR1 MDHEN and CDR2 SYDVKM. The CDR3 extends over 16 amino acids. This chain uses TRBV28 with TRBJ1-1; D might be TRBD1 (6 bases). The origin of this receptor is a human donor who was the organ donor for an intestinal transplant. Sequenced here: unstimulated CD8+ T cells sorted from spleen or lymph node cells, sampled before transplant. In nucleotides, the CDR3 is TGTGCCAGCAGTTTACCCGGACAGCACTTGAACACTGAAGCTTTCTTT. It translates to CASSLPGQHLNTEAFF.